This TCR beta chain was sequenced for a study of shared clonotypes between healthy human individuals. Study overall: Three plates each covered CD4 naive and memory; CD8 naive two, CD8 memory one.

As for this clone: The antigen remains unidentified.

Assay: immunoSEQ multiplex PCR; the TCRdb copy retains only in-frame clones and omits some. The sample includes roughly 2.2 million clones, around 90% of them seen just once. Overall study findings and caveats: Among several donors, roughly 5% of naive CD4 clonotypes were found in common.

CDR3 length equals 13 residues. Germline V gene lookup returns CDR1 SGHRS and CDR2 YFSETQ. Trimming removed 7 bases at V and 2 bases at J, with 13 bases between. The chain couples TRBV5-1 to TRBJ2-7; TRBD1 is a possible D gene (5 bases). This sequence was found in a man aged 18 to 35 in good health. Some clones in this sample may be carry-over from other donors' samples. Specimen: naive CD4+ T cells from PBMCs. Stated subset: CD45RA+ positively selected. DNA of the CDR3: TGCGCCAGCCGGTTTCAGGGCACCTACGAGCAGTACTTC. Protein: CASRFQGTYEQYF.